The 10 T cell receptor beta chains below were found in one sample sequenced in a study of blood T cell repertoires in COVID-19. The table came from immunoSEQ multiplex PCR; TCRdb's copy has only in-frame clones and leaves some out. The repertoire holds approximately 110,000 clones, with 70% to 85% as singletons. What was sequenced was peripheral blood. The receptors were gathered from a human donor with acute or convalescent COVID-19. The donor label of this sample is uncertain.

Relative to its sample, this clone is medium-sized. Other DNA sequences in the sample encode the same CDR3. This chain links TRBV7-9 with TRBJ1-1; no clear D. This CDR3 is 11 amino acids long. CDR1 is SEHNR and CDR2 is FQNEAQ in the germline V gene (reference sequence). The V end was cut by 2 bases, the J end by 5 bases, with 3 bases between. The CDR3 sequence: CASSLLTEAFF. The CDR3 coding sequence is TGTGCCAGCAGCTTACTGACTGAAGCTTTCTTT. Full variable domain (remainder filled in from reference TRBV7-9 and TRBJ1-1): DTGVSQNPRHKITKRGQNVTFRCDPISEHNRLYWYRQTLGQGPEFLTYFQNEAQLEKSRLLSDRFSAERPKGSFSTLEIQRTEQGDSAMYLCASSLLTEAFFGQGTRLTVV.

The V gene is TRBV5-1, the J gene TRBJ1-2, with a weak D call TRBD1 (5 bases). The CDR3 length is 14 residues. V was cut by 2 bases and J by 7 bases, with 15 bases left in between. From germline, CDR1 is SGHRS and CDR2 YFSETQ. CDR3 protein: CASSFGQGNGGYTF. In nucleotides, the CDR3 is TGCGCCAGCAGCTTTGGGCAGGGAAATGGTGGCTACACCTTC.

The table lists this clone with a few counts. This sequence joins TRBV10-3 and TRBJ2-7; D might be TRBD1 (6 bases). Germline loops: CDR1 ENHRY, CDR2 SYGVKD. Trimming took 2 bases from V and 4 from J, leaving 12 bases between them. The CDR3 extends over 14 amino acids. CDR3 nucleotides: TGTGCCATCAGTGAGAACAGGGCAAGTTACGAGCAGTACTTC. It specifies CAISENRASYEQYF.

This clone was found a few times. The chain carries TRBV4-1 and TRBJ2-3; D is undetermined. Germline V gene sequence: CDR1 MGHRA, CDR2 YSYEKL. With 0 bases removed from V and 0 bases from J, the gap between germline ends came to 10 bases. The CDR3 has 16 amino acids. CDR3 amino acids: CASSQDRSLSTDTQYF. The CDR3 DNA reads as TGCGCCAGCAGCCAAGATCGCAGTCTTAGCACAGATACGCAGTATTTT.

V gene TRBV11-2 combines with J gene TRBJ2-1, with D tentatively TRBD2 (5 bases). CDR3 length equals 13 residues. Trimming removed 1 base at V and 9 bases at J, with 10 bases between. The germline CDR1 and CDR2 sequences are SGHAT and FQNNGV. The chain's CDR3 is CASSLVTSVEQFF. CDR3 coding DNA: TGTGCCAGCAGCTTAGTTACTAGTGTTGAGCAGTTCTTC.

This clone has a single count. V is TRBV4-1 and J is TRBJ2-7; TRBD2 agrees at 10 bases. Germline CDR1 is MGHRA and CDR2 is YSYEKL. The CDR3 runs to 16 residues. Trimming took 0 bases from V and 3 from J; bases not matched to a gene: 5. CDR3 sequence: CASSQDQAGGFYEQYF. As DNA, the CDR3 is TGCGCCAGCAGCCAAGATCAAGCGGGGGGGTTCTACGAGCAGTACTTC.

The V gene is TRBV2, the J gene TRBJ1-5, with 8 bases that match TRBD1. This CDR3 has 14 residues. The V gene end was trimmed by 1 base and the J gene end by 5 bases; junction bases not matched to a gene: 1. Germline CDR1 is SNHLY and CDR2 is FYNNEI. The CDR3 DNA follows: TGTGCCAGCAGTGAAGGGACAGGGCATCAGCCCCAGCATTTT. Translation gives CASSEGTGHQPQHF.

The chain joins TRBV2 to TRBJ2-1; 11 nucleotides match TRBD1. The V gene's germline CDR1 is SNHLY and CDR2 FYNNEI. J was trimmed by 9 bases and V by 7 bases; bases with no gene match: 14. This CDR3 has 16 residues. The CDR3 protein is CASKGGRTGGGGEQFF. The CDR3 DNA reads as TGTGCCAGCAAAGGCGGACGGACAGGGGGCGGGGGTGAGCAGTTCTTC.

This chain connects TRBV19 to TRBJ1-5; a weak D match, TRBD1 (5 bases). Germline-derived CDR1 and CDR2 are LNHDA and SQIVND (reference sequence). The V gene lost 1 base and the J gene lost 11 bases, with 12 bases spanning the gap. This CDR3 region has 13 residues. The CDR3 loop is CASSIGGYYTQHF. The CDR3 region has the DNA TGTGCCAGTAGTATAGGGGGCTATTACACCCAGCATTTT.

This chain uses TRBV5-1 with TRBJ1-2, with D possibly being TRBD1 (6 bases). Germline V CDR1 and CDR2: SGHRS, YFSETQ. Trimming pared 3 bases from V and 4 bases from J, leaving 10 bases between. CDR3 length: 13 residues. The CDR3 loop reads CASSWGPSYGYTF. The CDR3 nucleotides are TGCGCCAGCAGCTGGGGGCCTAGCTATGGCTACACCTTC.